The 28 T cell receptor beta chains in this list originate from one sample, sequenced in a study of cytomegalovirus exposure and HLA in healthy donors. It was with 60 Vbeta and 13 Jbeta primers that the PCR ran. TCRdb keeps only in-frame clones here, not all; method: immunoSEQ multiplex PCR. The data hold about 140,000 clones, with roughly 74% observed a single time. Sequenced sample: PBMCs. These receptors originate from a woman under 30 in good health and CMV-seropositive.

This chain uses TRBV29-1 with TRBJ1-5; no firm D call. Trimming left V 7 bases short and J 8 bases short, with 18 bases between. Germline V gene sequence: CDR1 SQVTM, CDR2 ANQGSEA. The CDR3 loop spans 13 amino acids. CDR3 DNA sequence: TGCAGCGCATCAGTAACAGAAAATGAGCCCCAGCATTTT. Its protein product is CSASVTENEPQHF. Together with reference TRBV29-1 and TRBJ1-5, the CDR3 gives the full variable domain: SAVISQKPSRDICQRGTSLTIQCQVDSQVTMMFWYRQQPGQSLTLIATANQGSEATYESGFVIDKFPISRPNLTFSTLTVSNMSPEDSSIYLCSASVTENEPQHFGDGTRLSIL.

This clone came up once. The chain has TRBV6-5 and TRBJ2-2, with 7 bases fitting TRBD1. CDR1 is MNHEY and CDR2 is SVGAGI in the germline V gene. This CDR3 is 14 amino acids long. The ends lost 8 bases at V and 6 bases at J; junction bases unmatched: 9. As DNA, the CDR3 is TGTGCCAGCTCGAGACAGGGCTACGCCGGGGAGCTGTTTTTT. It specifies CASSRQGYAGELFF.

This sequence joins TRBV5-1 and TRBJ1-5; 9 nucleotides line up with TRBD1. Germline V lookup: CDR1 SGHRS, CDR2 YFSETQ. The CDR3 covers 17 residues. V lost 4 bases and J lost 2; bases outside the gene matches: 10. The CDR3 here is CASSATRDRVGNQPQHF. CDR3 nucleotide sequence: TGCGCCAGCAGCGCAACCCGGGACAGGGTTGGCAATCAGCCCCAGCATTTT. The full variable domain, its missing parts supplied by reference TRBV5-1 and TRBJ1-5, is KAGVTQTPRYLIKTRGQQVTLSCSPISGHRSVSWYQQTPGQGLQFLFEYFSETQRNKGNFPGRFSGRQFSNSRSEMNVSTLELGDSALYLCASSATRDRVGNQPQHFGDGTRLSIL.

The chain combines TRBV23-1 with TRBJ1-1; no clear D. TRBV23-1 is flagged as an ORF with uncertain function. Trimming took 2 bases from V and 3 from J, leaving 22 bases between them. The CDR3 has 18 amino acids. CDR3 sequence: CASSQAGLGTDVYTEAFF. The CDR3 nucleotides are TGCGCCAGCAGTCAAGCGGGGTTAGGTACGGATGTTTACACTGAAGCTTTCTTT.

The CDR3, as DNA: TGTGCCAGCAGCCAAGAGACAGGGGGCTTTAACACCATATATTTT. It is translated as CASSQETGGFNTIYF. The rearrangement links TRBV4-2 to TRBJ1-3; the match to TRBD1 covers 10 bases. CDR1 and CDR2 (germline): LGHNA, YNFKEQ. The CDR3 is 15 residues long. V lost 0 bases, J lost 7 bases, and 3 bases stayed unmatched.

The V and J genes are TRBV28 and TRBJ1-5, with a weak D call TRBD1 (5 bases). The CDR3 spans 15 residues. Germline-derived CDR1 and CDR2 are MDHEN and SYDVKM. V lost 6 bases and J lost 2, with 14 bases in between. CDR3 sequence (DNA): TGTGCCAGCAGGTCTCCAGGGTCAGGCAATCAGCCCCAGCATTTT. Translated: CASRSPGSGNQPQHF. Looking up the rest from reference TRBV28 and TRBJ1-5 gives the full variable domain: DVKVTQSSRYLVKRTGEKVFLECVQDMDHENMFWYRQDPGLGLRLIYFSYDVKMKEKGDIPEGYSVSREKKERFSLILESASTNQTSMYLCASRSPGSGNQPQHFGDGTRLSIL.

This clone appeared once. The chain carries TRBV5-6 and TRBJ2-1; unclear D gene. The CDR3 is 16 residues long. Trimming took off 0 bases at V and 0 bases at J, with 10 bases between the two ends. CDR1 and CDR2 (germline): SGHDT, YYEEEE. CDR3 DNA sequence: TGTGCCAGCAGCTTGGCCCCACAGAGCTCCTACAATGAGCAGTTCTTC. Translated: CASSLAPQSSYNEQFF.

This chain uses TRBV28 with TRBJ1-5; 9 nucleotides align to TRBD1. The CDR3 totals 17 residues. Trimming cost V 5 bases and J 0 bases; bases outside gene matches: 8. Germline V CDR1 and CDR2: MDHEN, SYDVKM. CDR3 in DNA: TGTGCCAGCAGTCCGCCGACAGGGGGTCATAGCAATCAGCCCCAGCATTTT. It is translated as CASSPPTGGHSNQPQHF. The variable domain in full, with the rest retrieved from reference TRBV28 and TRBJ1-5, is DVKVTQSSRYLVKRTGEKVFLECVQDMDHENMFWYRQDPGLGLRLIYFSYDVKMKEKGDIPEGYSVSREKKERFSLILESASTNQTSMYLCASSPPTGGHSNQPQHFGDGTRLSIL.

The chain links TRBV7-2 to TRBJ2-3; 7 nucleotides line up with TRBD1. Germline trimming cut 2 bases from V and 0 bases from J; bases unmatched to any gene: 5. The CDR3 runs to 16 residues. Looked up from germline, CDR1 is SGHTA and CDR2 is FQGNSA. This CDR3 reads CASSLSGQTSTDTQYF. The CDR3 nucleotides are TGTGCCAGCAGCTTATCGGGACAGACCAGCACAGATACGCAGTATTTT.

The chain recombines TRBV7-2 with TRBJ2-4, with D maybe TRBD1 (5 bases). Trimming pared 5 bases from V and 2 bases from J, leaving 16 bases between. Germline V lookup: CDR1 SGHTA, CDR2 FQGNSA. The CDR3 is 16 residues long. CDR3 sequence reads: CASSPVVRVTKNIQYF. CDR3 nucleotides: TGTGCCAGCAGCCCGGTTGTCAGGGTGACCAAAAACATTCAGTACTTC.

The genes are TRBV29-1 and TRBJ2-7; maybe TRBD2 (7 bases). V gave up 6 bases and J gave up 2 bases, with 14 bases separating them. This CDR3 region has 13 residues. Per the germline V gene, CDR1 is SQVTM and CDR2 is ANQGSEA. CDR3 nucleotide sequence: TGCAGCGTGGGAGGGGGATTGGCCTACGAGCAGTACTTC. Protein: CSVGGGLAYEQYF.

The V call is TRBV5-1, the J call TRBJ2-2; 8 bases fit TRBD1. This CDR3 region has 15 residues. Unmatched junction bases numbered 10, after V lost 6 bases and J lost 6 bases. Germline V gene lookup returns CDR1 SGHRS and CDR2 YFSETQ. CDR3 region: CASTRDRLFAGELFF. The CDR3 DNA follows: TGCGCCAGCACCCGGGACAGGCTATTCGCCGGGGAGCTGTTTTTT.

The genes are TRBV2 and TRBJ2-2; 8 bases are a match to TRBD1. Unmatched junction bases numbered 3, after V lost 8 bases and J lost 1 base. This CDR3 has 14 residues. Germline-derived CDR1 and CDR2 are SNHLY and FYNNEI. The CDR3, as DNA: TGTGCCAGCGTTGGGACAGGGAACACCGGGGAGCTGTTTTTT. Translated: CASVGTGNTGELFF.

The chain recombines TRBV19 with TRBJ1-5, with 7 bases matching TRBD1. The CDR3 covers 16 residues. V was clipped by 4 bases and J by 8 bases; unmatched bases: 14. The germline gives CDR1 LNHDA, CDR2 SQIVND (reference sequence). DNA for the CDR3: TGTGCCAGTAGTACCCATAGACAGGGACCTATAGAGCCCCAGCATTTT. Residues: CASSTHRQGPIEPQHF.

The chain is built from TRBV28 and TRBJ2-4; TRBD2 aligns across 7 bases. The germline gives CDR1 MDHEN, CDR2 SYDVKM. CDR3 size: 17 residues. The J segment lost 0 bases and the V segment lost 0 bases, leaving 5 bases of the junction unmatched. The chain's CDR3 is CASSLWGGEKAKNIQYF. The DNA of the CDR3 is TGTGCCAGCAGTTTATGGGGAGGGGAGAAAGCCAAAAACATTCAGTACTTC.

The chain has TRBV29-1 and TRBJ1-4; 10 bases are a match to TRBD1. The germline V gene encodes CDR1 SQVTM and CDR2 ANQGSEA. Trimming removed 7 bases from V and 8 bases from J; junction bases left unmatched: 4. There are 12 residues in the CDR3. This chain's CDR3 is CSATGGGEKLFF. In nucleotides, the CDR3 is TGCAGCGCGACAGGGGGCGGAGAAAAACTGTTTTTT.

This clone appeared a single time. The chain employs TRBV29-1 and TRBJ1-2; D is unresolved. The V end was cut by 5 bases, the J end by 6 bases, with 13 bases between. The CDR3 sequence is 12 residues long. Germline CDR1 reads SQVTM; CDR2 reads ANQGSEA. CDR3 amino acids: CSVLGDEDGYTF. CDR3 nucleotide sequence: TGCAGCGTTCTCGGGGATGAAGATGGCTACACCTTC.

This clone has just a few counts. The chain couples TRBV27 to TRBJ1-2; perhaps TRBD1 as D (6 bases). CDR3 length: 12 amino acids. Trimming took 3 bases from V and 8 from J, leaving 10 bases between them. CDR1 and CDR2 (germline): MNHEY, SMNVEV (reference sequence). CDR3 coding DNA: TGTGCCAGCAGTTTCTCAGGGGTGGGCTACACCTTC. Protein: CASSFSGVGYTF.

CDR3 in amino acids: CASSLLPGEKLFF. CDR3 nucleotides: TGCGCCAGCAGCCTCCTCCCCGGGGAAAAACTGTTTTTT. The genes are TRBV4-1 and TRBJ1-4; D uncertain. The CDR3 length is 13 residues. Trimming left V 4 bases short and J 8 bases short, with 11 bases between. Germline V gives CDR1 MGHRA, CDR2 YSYEKL.

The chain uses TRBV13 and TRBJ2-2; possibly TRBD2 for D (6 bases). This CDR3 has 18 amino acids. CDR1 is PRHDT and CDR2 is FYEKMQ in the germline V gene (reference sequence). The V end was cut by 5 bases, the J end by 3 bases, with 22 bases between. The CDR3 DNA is TGTGCCAGCAGCCCACGGGCGGGACTCACACCGTACACCGGGGAGCTGTTTTTT. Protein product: CASSPRAGLTPYTGELFF. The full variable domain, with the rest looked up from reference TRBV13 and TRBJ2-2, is AAGVIQSPRHLIKEKRETATLKCYPIPRHDTVYWYQQGPGQDPQFLISFYEKMQSDKGSIPDRFSAQQFSDYHSELNMSSLELGDSALYFCASSPRAGLTPYTGELFFGEGSRLTVL.

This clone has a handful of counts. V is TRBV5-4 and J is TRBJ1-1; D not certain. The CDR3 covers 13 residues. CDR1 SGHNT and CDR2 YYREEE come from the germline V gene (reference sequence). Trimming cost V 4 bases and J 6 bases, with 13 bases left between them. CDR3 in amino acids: CASSQGREPEAFF. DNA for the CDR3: TGTGCCAGCAGCCAAGGACGGGAACCTGAAGCTTTCTTT.

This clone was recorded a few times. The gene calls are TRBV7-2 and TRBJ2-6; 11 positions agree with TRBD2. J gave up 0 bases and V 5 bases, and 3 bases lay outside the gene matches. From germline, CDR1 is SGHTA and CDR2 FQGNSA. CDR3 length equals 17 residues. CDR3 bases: TGTGCCAGCAGCCGACTAGCGGGGATCTCTGGGGCCAACGTCCTGACTTTC. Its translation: CASSRLAGISGANVLTF.

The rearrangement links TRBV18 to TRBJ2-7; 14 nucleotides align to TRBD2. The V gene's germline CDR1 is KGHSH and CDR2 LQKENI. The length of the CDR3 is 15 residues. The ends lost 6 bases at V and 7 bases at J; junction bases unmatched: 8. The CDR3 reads CASSGTSGGPGEQYF. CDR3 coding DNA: TGTGCCAGCTCCGGGACTAGCGGGGGCCCGGGGGAGCAGTACTTC.

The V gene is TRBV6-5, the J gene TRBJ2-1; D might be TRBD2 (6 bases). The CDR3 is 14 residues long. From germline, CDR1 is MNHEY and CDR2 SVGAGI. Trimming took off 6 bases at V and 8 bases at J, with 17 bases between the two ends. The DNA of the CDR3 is TGTGCCAGCAGCCGTCTCCAGGGAGGTGATGAGCAGTTCTTC. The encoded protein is CASSRLQGGDEQFF.

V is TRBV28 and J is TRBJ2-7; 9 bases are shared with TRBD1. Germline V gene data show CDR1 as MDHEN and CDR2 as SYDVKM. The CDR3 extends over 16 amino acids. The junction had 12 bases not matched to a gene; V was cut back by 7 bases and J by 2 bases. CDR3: CASNFLVGTGTYEQYF. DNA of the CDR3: TGTGCCAGCAATTTTCTTGTCGGGACAGGGACCTACGAGCAGTACTTC.

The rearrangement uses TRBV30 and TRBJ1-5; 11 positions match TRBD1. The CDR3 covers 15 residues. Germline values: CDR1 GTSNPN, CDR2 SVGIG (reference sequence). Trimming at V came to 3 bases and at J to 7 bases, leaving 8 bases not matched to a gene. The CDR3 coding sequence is TGTGCCTGGAGCGACGGGACAGGGGGATCACAGCCCCAGCATTTT. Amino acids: CAWSDGTGGSQPQHF.

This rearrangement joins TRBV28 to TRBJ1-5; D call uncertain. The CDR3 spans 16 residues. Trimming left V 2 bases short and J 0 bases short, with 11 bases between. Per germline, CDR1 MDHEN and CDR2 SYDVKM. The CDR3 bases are TGTGCCAGCAGTTTAGGAGTCTTCTATAGCAATCAGCCCCAGCATTTT. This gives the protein CASSLGVFYSNQPQHF. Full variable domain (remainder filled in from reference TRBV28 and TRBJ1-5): DVKVTQSSRYLVKRTGEKVFLECVQDMDHENMFWYRQDPGLGLRLIYFSYDVKMKEKGDIPEGYSVSREKKERFSLILESASTNQTSMYLCASSLGVFYSNQPQHFGDGTRLSIL.

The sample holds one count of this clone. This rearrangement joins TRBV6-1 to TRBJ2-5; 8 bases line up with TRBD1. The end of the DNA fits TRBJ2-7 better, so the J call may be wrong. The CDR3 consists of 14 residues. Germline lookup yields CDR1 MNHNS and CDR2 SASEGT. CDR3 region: CASSPSGQGYEQYF. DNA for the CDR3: TGTGCCAGCAGTCCCTCTGGACAGGGCTACGAGCAGTACTTC.